This is a list of T cell receptor beta chains from one sample in a study of blood T cell repertoires in COVID-19. Measured with immunoSEQ multiplex PCR; TCRdb has only the in-frame clones, and not every one. The sample records about 410,000 clones, about 91% being singletons. Sequenced sample: peripheral blood. The receptors come from a woman between 40 and 50 years old with COVID-19, enrolled during active disease. Both conserved end residues are part of each CDR3. A D gene is named only where the DNA matches it firmly. The size of a clone is reported for some rows only, either as once, few or many, or as a class for expanded clones.

15	NA	TRBV18	TRBJ2-7	TRBD2	CASSPTSGSSYEQYF	TGTGCCAGCTCACCAACTAGCGGGAGCTCGTACGAGCAGTACTTC
14	NA	TRBV27	TRBJ2-1	NA	CASSLWGPYNEQFF	TGTGCCAGCAGTTTATGGGGCCCCTACAATGAGCAGTTCTTC
16	NA	TRBV7-8	TRBJ2-3	NA	CASSSRVTGDTDTQYF	TGTGCCAGCAGCTCGAGGGTCACGGGGGACACAGATACGCAGTATTTT
15	NA	TRBV19	TRBJ2-2	NA	CASSLTTQGGGELFF	TGTGCCAGTAGTCTAACTACACAGGGTGGCGGGGAGCTGTTTTTT
12	once	TRBV6-5	TRBJ1-2	TRBD1	CASSYNRGGYTF	TGTGCCAGCAGTTACAACAGGGGTGGCTACACCTTC
12	NA	TRBV16	TRBJ1-4	NA	CASSQRNFRLFF	TGTGCCAGCAGCCAGAGGAACTTTCGATTGTTTTTT
15	NA	TRBV11-2	TRBJ1-2	TRBD1	CASSLGFRTGKACTF	TGTGCCAGCAGCTTAGGCTTCCGGACAGGGAAGGCCTGCACCTTC
18	NA	TRBV27	TRBJ2-4	NA	CASSLWGQDGLAKNIQYF	TGTGCCAGCAGTTTATGGGGCCAAGATGGCTTAGCCAAAAACATTCAGTACTTC
14	NA	TRBV25-1	TRBJ1-1	TRBD1	CASIRSGGSTEAFF	TGTGCCAGCATTCGCTCAGGGGGAAGCACTGAAGCTTTCTTT
14	NA	TRBV4-3	TRBJ1-5	NA	CASSQDHRSQPQHF	TGCGCCAGCAGCCAAGACCACAGGTCCCAGCCCCAGCATTTT